This passage covers 27 T cell receptor beta chains from one sample sequenced in a study of CD8 T cells in ankylosing spondylitis. Broader study findings: A motif of under ten highly homologous TCR beta variants was seen as apparently characteristic of ankylosing spondylitis blood.

TCRdb processed the 5' RACE reads anew with MiXCR; each CDR3 protein has one entry. The sample shows approximately 440,000 distinct CDR3 sequences, 15% to 20% of them seen only once. What these receptors recognize is not known. Input material: blood, either unsorted or a sorted T cell fraction (not recorded which). These receptors were collected from a male donor with ankylosing spondylitis.

This clonotype was seen a few times. CDR3 sequence reads: CSVTGTGASNQPQHF. The DNA of the CDR3 is TGCAGCGTTACCGGGACAGGGGCCAGCAATCAGCCCCAGCATTTT. The V and J genes are TRBV20-1 and TRBJ1-5; 10 nucleotides align to TRBD1. CDR3 size: 15 residues. From germline, CDR1 is DFQATT and CDR2 SNEGSKA (reference sequence).

The CDR3 is CAISEGTESTDTQYF. The CDR3 DNA sequence: TGTGCCATCAGTGAGGGGACAGAGAGCACAGATACGCAGTATTTT. The chain is built from TRBV10-3 and TRBJ2-3; the match to TRBD1 covers 7 bases. This CDR3 region has 15 residues. Germline V gene sequence: CDR1 ENHRY, CDR2 SYGVKD. J was trimmed by 0 bases and V by 2 bases; bases with no gene match: 2.

This clonotype was detected only a few times. This chain uses TRBV12-3 or TRBV12-4 with TRBJ2-2; 9 nucleotides line up with TRBD1. Trimming took 6 bases from V and 7 from J; bases not matched to a gene: 9. The CDR3 is 15 residues long. The CDR3: CASRPGQGGDGELFF. The CDR3 coding sequence is TGTGCCAGCAGACCGGGACAGGGCGGGGACGGGGAGCTGTTTTTT.

The table lists this clonotype with a few counts. The chain has TRBV7-2 and TRBJ1-6; TRBD1 is a possible D gene (5 bases). V was shortened by 1 base and J by 12 bases, with 13 bases between the two germline ends. The germline V gene encodes CDR1 SGHTA and CDR2 FQGNSA. The CDR3 consists of 14 residues. The CDR3: CASSLGTRELPLHF. The CDR3 DNA sequence: TGTGCCAGCAGCTTAGGAACCAGGGAATTACCCCTCCACTTT.

This clonotype was detected only a few times. This chain links TRBV29-1 with TRBJ1-2, with 8 bases that match TRBD1. Trimming at V came to 6 bases and at J to 5 bases, leaving 11 bases not matched to a gene. Germline assignment: CDR1 SQVTM and CDR2 ANQGSEA. CDR3 length: 14 residues. As DNA, the CDR3 is TGCAGCGTCGATGGACAGGGAGGAGGGTATGGCTACACCTTC. Protein: CSVDGQGGGYGYTF.

V gene TRBV7-9 combines with J gene TRBJ2-5; unclear D gene. V was shortened by 7 bases and J by 5 bases, with 14 bases between the two germline ends. The CDR3 has 13 residues. Germline V gene sequence: CDR1 SEHNR, CDR2 FQNEAQ (reference sequence). DNA of the CDR3: TGTGCCAGCAACCGAGAGGTACGGGAGACCCAGTACTTC. This codes for CASNREVRETQYF.

This clonotype showed up just a few times. V usage is TRBV18 and J usage is TRBJ1-6; TRBD1 might be the D (6 bases). V lost 4 bases to trimming and J lost 5 bases, with 12 bases between them. Germline V gene sequence: CDR1 KGHSH, CDR2 LQKENI. The CDR3 totals 15 residues. CDR3 coding DNA: TGTGCCAGCTCACGTCTGACAGGCGATAATTCACCCCTCCACTTT. Its protein is CASSRLTGDNSPLHF. Full variable domain (remainder filled in from reference TRBV18 and TRBJ1-6): NAGVMQNPRHLVRRRGQEARLRCSPMKGHSHVYWYRQLPEEGLKFMVYLQKENIIDESGMPKERFSAEFPKEGPSILRIQQVVRGDSAAYFCASSRLTGDNSPLHFGNGTRLTVT.

This chain connects TRBV6-2 or TRBV6-3 to TRBJ2-7; 12 bases fit TRBD2. The CDR3 length is 18 residues. V was clipped by 2 bases and J by 0 bases; unmatched bases: 8. Germline V gene data show CDR1 as MNHEY and CDR2 as SVGEGT. The CDR3 reads CASSYTPGLAGRSYEQYF. As DNA, the CDR3 is TGTGCCAGCAGTTACACTCCGGGACTAGCGGGCCGCTCCTACGAGCAGTACTTC.

This clonotype was seen a handful of times. The J gene is TRBJ1-2, the V gene TRBV30; D perhaps matches TRBD1 (6 bases). The CDR3 is made up of 14 amino acids. Germline V gene lookup returns CDR1 GTSNPN and CDR2 SVGIG (reference sequence). Trimming removed 2 bases from V and 7 bases from J, with 17 bases in between. The CDR3 loop is CAWSRDTQSSGYTF. As DNA, the CDR3 is TGTGCCTGGAGTCGGGACACGCAATCCAGTGGCTACACCTTC.

This clonotype has a handful of counts. The chain has TRBV12-3 or TRBV12-4 and TRBJ2-7, with 8 bases matching TRBD1. CDR3 size: 15 residues. The trim removed 4 bases at V and 5 bases at J, leaving 10 bases unmatched. CDR3 sequence (DNA): TGTGCCAGCAGTTATTCCGGGACAGGAGAACACGAGCAGTACTTC. Protein product: CASSYSGTGEHEQYF.

The chain has TRBV20-1 and TRBJ2-2; TRBD2 agrees at 11 bases. V was clipped by 0 bases and J by 7 bases; unmatched bases: 10. This CDR3 contains 17 residues. Germline V gene data show CDR1 as DFQATT and CDR2 as SNEGSKA (reference sequence). The CDR3 spells CSARDLASGRSGGELFF. CDR3 DNA sequence: TGCAGTGCTAGAGATCTGGCTAGCGGGAGGTCCGGCGGGGAGCTGTTTTTT.

This clonotype was seen a handful of times. The chain uses TRBV7-9 and TRBJ1-4; 7 positions agree with TRBD1. CDR3 length equals 14 residues. Germline values: CDR1 SEHNR, CDR2 FQNEAQ (reference sequence). V trimming: 4 bases; J trimming: 6 bases; junction bases outside the gene matches: 5. The CDR3 sequence is CASSYRGSDEKLFF. CDR3 DNA: TGTGCCAGCAGCTACAGGGGCTCGGATGAAAAACTGTTTTTT. Looking up the rest from reference TRBV7-9 and TRBJ1-4 gives the full variable domain: DTGVSQNPRHKITKRGQNVTFRCDPISEHNRLYWYRQTLGQGPEFLTYFQNEAQLEKSRLLSDRFSAERPKGSFSTLEIQRTEQGDSAMYLCASSYRGSDEKLFFGSGTQLSVL.

This clonotype was observed at least ten times. This chain uses TRBV15 with TRBJ2-5; TRBD2 agrees at 9 bases. Unmatched junction bases numbered 5, after V lost 0 bases and J lost 6 bases. The germline V gene has CDR1 LNHNV and CDR2 YYDKDF (reference sequence). This CDR3 comprises 15 residues. CDR3 in amino acids: CATSRDVSGGQTQYF. In DNA form, the CDR3 reads TGTGCCACCAGCAGAGATGTTAGCGGGGGACAGACCCAGTACTTC. Complete variable domain (other parts from reference TRBV15 and TRBJ2-5): DAMVIQNPRYQVTQFGKPVTLSCSQTLNHNVMYWYQQKSSQAPKLLFHYYDKDFNNEADTPDNFQSRRPNTSFCFLDIRSPGLGDTAMYLCATSRDVSGGQTQYFGPGTRLLVL.

This clonotype came up a few times. The rearrangement links TRBV24-1 to TRBJ1-5; no clear D gene. Germline CDR1 is KGHDR and CDR2 is SFDVKD. CDR3 length: 14 amino acids. Trimming took off 5 bases at V and 9 bases at J, with 16 bases between the two ends. CDR3 in amino acids: CATSAPLDPRPQHF. For the CDR3, the DNA is TGTGCCACCAGTGCCCCCTTGGACCCGAGGCCCCAGCATTTT.

The chain uses TRBV27 and TRBJ1-2; no clear D. V was cut by 0 bases and J by 3 bases, with 11 bases left in between. Germline CDR1 and CDR2: MNHEY and SMNVEV (reference sequence). The CDR3 sequence is 15 residues long. In DNA, the CDR3 is TGTGCCAGCAGTTTATCGGGGTGGGGATACTATGGCTACACCTTC. Protein sequence: CASSLSGWGYYGYTF.

In this sample, this clonotype turned up a few times. The chain couples TRBV9 to TRBJ2-6; D remains unclear. Germline V gene sequence: CDR1 SGDLS, CDR2 YYNGEE. This CDR3 has 14 residues. The V and J ends lost 6 bases and 0 bases respectively, with 7 bases between them. The CDR3 bases are TGTGCCAGCAACGCCAACTCTGGGGCCAACGTCCTGACTTTC. Amino acids: CASNANSGANVLTF.

This clonotype showed up many times. The chain couples TRBV5-1 to TRBJ1-1, with D possibly TRBD1 on 6 matching bases. Trimming removed 6 bases at V and 4 bases at J, with 16 bases between. CDR1 and CDR2 (germline): SGHRS, YFSETQ. The CDR3 length is 14 residues. The CDR3 here is CASNNQGMGTEAFF. CDR3 nucleotides: TGCGCCAGCAATAATCAGGGGATGGGCACTGAAGCTTTCTTT.

The chain's CDR3 is CSASKAGAGYEQYF. CDR3 DNA sequence: TGCAGCGCTAGCAAAGCGGGAGCCGGCTACGAGCAGTACTTC. V and J are TRBV29-1 and TRBJ2-7; 8 bases agree with TRBD2. The germline V gene encodes CDR1 SQVTM and CDR2 ANQGSEA. The CDR3 totals 14 residues. After removal of 7 bases from V and 3 bases from J, the junction contained 11 bases not matched to a gene.

V is TRBV5-1 and J is TRBJ1-2; tentative D call: TRBD1 (5 bases). This CDR3 comprises 15 residues. With 4 bases removed from V and 8 bases from J, the gap between germline ends came to 21 bases. CDR1 is SGHRS and CDR2 is YFSETQ in the germline V gene. As DNA, the CDR3 is TGCGCCAGCAGCCTGCCCCAAGGGGCGCGAGGAGGCTACACCTTC. Protein sequence: CASSLPQGARGGYTF.

The chain links TRBV9 to TRBJ2-1; 12 nucleotides align to TRBD2. The CDR3 length is 19 residues. Trimming at V came to 4 bases and at J to 4 bases, leaving 15 bases not matched to a gene. The germline V gene encodes CDR1 SGDLS and CDR2 YYNGEE. DNA of the CDR3: TGTGCCAGCAGCCTCCCTGGGAGGGCTAGCGGGAGGGAGTACAATGAGCAGTTCTTC. This translates into CASSLPGRASGREYNEQFF.

This clonotype was seen ten or more times. The gene calls are TRBV12-5 and TRBJ1-5; D is perhaps TRBD1 (6 bases). The V and J ends lost 7 bases and 4 bases respectively, with 20 bases between them. Per germline, CDR1 LGHNT and CDR2 FRNRAP. The CDR3 loop spans 16 amino acids. CDR3 in amino acids: CASATSGAPANQPQHF. The CDR3 DNA reads TGTGCTAGTGCTACCTCGGGGGCTCCCGCGAATCAGCCCCAGCATTTT.

The chain is built from TRBV20-1 and TRBJ1-4; 7 nucleotides agree with TRBD1. CDR3 length: 15 amino acids. The germline CDR1 and CDR2 sequences are DFQATT and SNEGSKA (reference sequence). V shed 0 bases, J shed 8 bases, and the junction held 9 bases outside the gene matches. The CDR3 DNA sequence: TGCAGTGCTAGAGATCCGAAGGGGGCAGGGGAAAAACTGTTTTTT. Its protein is CSARDPKGAGEKLFF.

This clonotype came up a few times. This chain connects TRBV12-3 or TRBV12-4 to TRBJ2-7; D could derive from TRBD1 or TRBD2 (5 bases each). This CDR3 has 15 amino acids. Trimming cost V 1 base and J 2 bases, with 12 bases left between them. This CDR3 is CASSLERGGPYEQYF. CDR3 coding DNA: TGTGCCAGCAGTTTAGAGAGGGGTGGACCCTACGAGCAGTACTTC.

This chain uses TRBV30 with TRBJ1-2, with D tentatively TRBD1 (5 bases). Trimming took 0 bases from V and 8 from J, leaving 16 bases between them. CDR3 length: 14 amino acids. Per the germline V gene, CDR1 is GTSNPN and CDR2 is SVGIG (reference sequence). CDR3: CAWSVQSREGGYTF. In DNA, the CDR3 is TGTGCCTGGAGTGTACAGAGCAGGGAGGGAGGCTACACCTTC.

CDR3 region: CASSQDPNSEQFF. Here the CDR3 DNA reads TGCGCCAGCAGCCAAGATCCCAACAGTGAGCAGTTCTTC. The rearrangement joins TRBV4-3 to TRBJ2-1, with D unresolved. Trimming cost V 0 bases and J 9 bases, with 9 bases left between them. Per germline, CDR1 LGHNA and CDR2 YSLEER. This CDR3 has 13 residues.

The table lists this clonotype with a few counts. The genes are TRBV6-1 and TRBJ2-2, with D perhaps matching TRBD1 or TRBD2 (5 bases each). Trimming shortened V by 8 bases and J by 1 base, and 14 bases separated the two germline ends. The CDR3 length is 15 residues. In germline, CDR1 is MNHNS, CDR2 SASEGT. The CDR3 coding sequence is TGTGCCAGCCGGCCCGGGACGCTGAACACCGGGGAGCTGTTTTTT. Amino acid sequence: CASRPGTLNTGELFF.

This clonotype has a handful of counts. The CDR3 region has the DNA TGCAGTGCTACCCGGGCCCCCTCTCTGGACGAGCAGTACTTC. Translated: CSATRAPSLDEQYF. The chain joins TRBV20-1 to TRBJ2-7; D is undetermined. V gave up 4 bases and J gave up 5 bases, with 18 bases separating them. Germline loops: CDR1 DFQATT, CDR2 SNEGSKA (reference sequence). This CDR3 contains 14 residues.